This TCR beta chain was sequenced in a study of cytomegalovirus exposure and HLA in healthy donors. CDR3 length: 17 amino acids. Germline V gene lookup returns CDR1 ENHRY and CDR2 SYGVKD. V gave up 8 bases and J gave up 9 bases; unmatched junction bases: 19. Study-level points and caveats: The study listed some 160 cytomegalovirus-associated TCR beta chains.

With 60 Vbeta and 13 Jbeta primers, the PCR was carried out. Sequencing was performed with immunoSEQ multiplex PCR; in TCRdb, only in-frame clones are kept and a portion is missing. Its listing shows some 110,000 clones. Note on this clone: The antigen is unknown.

It was healthy bone marrow donors who served as donors. V and J are TRBV10-3 and TRBJ2-1; TRBD2 aligns across 10 bases. The sequenced material came from PBMCs. This sequence was found in a man aged 35 to 55 in good health and CMV-seronegative. The CDR3 loop reads CAIGSPILAGLSGEQFF. CDR3 nucleotide sequence: TGTGCCATCGGGTCCCCGATACTAGCGGGATTATCGGGTGAGCAGTTCTTC.